This T cell receptor (beta chain) was observed in a study of Ad26.COV2.S vaccination and SARS-CoV-2 variants. As for the study in general: Recipients of Ad26.COV2.S got it intramuscularly, once or twice 56 days apart.

CDR1 and CDR2 (germline): MNHEY, SVGEGT. J gave up 1 base and V 5 bases, and 7 bases lay outside the gene matches. This CDR3 comprises 16 residues. About this clone: Its antigen is as yet unknown.

Regarding treatment: around 19 received Ad26.COV2.S at low or high dose, single or two shots; 5 received placebo; per-sample allocation not given. Day 63 after the first vaccine or placebo injection was the time point for sampling. An Ad26 vector was used to express Wuhan-strain SARS-CoV-2 spike as the vaccine. Study-wide findings and caveats: Reported post-vaccination CD8+ and CD4+ T cell responses to spike showed substantial breadth. Spike-specific TCR breadth ran higher among vaccine recipients than placebo recipients.

TCRdb's table, derived via immunoSEQ multiplex PCR, lists solely in-frame clones and lacks some. The sample lists fewer than 300,000 clones; roughly 86% were seen once. The rearrangement uses TRBV6-2 or TRBV6-3 and TRBJ2-7; 11 bases agree with TRBD2. The source of this sequence is a person between 18 and 65 years old who received the Ad26.COV2.S COVID-19 vaccine or a placebo. This specimen consisted of peripheral blood, obtained in a trial of Ad26.COV2.S vaccine versus placebo. The CDR3 is CASSKTGTSGSYEQYF. The CDR3 DNA follows: TGTGCCAGCAGTAAAACCGGGACTAGCGGATCCTACGAGCAGTACTTC.